The 26 T cell receptor beta chains given below trace back to one sample, sequenced in a study of cytomegalovirus exposure and HLA in healthy donors. The assay was immunoSEQ multiplex PCR, and TCRdb's table has in-frame clones only and misses some. The sample contains approximately 270,000 clones, 65% to 90% of which appear only once. The sequenced sample consisted of PBMCs. Receptors were obtained from a woman aged 18-29 years in good health and CMV-seronegative.

CDR3 sequence reads: CASSREGNTEAFF. The CDR3, as DNA: TGTGCCAGCAGTCGGGAGGGGAACACTGAAGCTTTCTTT. The chain has TRBV6-5 and TRBJ1-1, with D unresolved. The germline gives CDR1 MNHEY, CDR2 SVGAGI. CDR3 length: 13 residues. V lost 5 bases and J lost 1, with 8 bases in between.

The J gene is TRBJ2-2, the V gene TRBV27; a weak D match, TRBD1 (5 bases). The CDR3 totals 15 residues. Trimming left V 1 base short and J 3 bases short, with 9 bases between. The germline V gene has CDR1 MNHEY and CDR2 SMNVEV (reference sequence). The CDR3 sequence: CASSLLGADTGELFF. Here the CDR3 DNA reads TGTGCCAGCAGTTTATTAGGGGCAGACACCGGGGAGCTGTTTTTT.

This sequence joins TRBV6-1 and TRBJ2-1; 8 bases agree with TRBD1. The CDR3 is 13 residues long. Trimming cost V 6 bases and J 7 bases; bases outside gene matches: 5. CDR1 is MNHNS, CDR2 SASEGT, per germline. The CDR3 DNA sequence: TGTGCCAGCAGCCAGGGGGCGCGAAATGAGCAGTTCTTC. Protein sequence: CASSQGARNEQFF.

CDR3 nucleotide sequence: TGTGCCTGGAGTCTAGCGGGGGGGGAGACCCAGTACTTC. This sequence encodes CAWSLAGGETQYF. This chain links TRBV30 with TRBJ2-5; 12 bases are shared with TRBD2. The length of the CDR3 is 13 residues. Germline V gene lookup returns CDR1 GTSNPN and CDR2 SVGIG (reference sequence). V shed 2 bases, J shed 5 bases, and the junction held 0 bases outside the gene matches. Together with reference TRBV30 and TRBJ2-5, the CDR3 gives the full variable domain: SQTIHQWPATLVQPVGSPLSLECTVEGTSNPNLYWYRQAAGRGLQLLFYSVGIGQISSEVPQNLSASRPQDRQFILSSKKLLLSDSGFYLCAWSLAGGETQYFGPGTRLLVL.

The rearrangement links TRBV28 to TRBJ1-2, with no clear D. Trimming pared 6 bases from V and 2 bases from J, leaving 25 bases between. The CDR3 length is 18 residues. The germline V gene has CDR1 MDHEN and CDR2 SYDVKM. CDR3 loop: CASRPHSKGGPLNYGYTF. DNA of the CDR3: TGTGCCAGCAGGCCCCACTCCAAGGGAGGGCCTCTGAACTATGGCTACACCTTC.

The V and J genes are TRBV5-4 and TRBJ1-2; weak D call: TRBD1 (5 bases). The CDR3 loop spans 15 amino acids. V was pared by 3 bases and J by 4 bases, with 16 bases between. CDR1 and CDR2 from the germline V gene are SGHNT and YYREEE (reference sequence). The chain's CDR3 is CASSSKGWGFYGYTF. CDR3 nucleotides: TGTGCCAGCAGCTCGAAGGGTTGGGGCTTCTATGGCTACACCTTC.

The V call is TRBV6-5, the J call TRBJ1-5; TRBD1 is a possible D gene (6 bases). The CDR3 has 14 amino acids. CDR1 MNHEY and CDR2 SVGAGI come from the germline V gene. Trimming cost V 4 bases and J 2 bases, with 9 bases left between them. The CDR3 DNA sequence: TGTGCCAGCAGTTTACAGGGCGGCAATCAGCCCCAGCATTTT. Translating it yields CASSLQGGNQPQHF.

V gene TRBV2 combines with J gene TRBJ1-1; 8 bases are shared with TRBD1. Germline V gene data show CDR1 as SNHLY and CDR2 as FYNNEI. V shed 8 bases, J shed 4 bases, and the junction held 6 bases outside the gene matches. There are 13 residues in the CDR3. The CDR3 coding sequence is TGTGCCAGCGAGACAGGGGCCTTCACTGAAGCTTTCTTT. Translation: CASETGAFTEAFF.

The chain uses TRBV9 and TRBJ2-1; TRBD2 matches at 10 bases. The CDR3 loop spans 17 amino acids. Germline V CDR1 and CDR2: SGDLS, YYNGEE. V lost 0 bases, J lost 7 bases, and 10 bases stayed unmatched. CDR3 sequence (DNA): TGTGCCAGCAGCGTAGACCCAAGCGGGAGGGTGCTGAATGAGCAGTTCTTC. It encodes CASSVDPSGRVLNEQFF.

The gene calls are TRBV11-2 and TRBJ2-7; 11 positions match TRBD2. The germline V gene has CDR1 SGHAT and CDR2 FQNNGV. The CDR3 totals 16 residues. V shed 4 bases and J 2 bases; nucleotides not matched to a gene: 7. This chain's CDR3 is CASSYTRLAGTYEQYF. DNA of the CDR3: TGTGCCAGCAGCTATACCCGACTAGCGGGGACCTACGAGCAGTACTTC.

CDR3 nucleotide sequence: TGTGCCAGCAGCTTAGGGGCTAGCGGGAGGGCCTATGCGGATACGCAGTATTTT. It encodes CASSLGASGRAYADTQYF. The gene calls are TRBV13 and TRBJ2-3, with 12 bases fitting TRBD2. The V segment lost 0 bases and the J segment 6 bases; nucleotides outside the gene matches: 10. Germline V gives CDR1 PRHDT, CDR2 FYEKMQ (reference sequence). CDR3 size: 18 residues.

Only a few counts were recorded for this clone. The rearrangement joins TRBV7-3 to TRBJ2-5, with 9 bases fitting TRBD2. Germline V gene data show CDR1 as SGHTA and CDR2 as FQGTGA. V shed 4 bases and J 3 bases; nucleotides not matched to a gene: 6. The CDR3 has 15 amino acids. The CDR3 coding sequence is TGTGCCAGCAGCTACCACCGACTAGCGGAAGAGACCCAGTACTTC. Encoded protein: CASSYHRLAEETQYF.

The chain carries TRBV4-1 and TRBJ1-4, with 8 bases aligning to TRBD1. The CDR3 spans 16 residues. The germline gives CDR1 MGHRA, CDR2 YSYEKL. J gave up 7 bases and V 1 base, and 8 bases lay outside the gene matches. CDR3 coding DNA: TGCGCCAGCAGCCAAGTACCGGGAACAGGGGGTGAAAAACTGTTTTTT. Translating gives CASSQVPGTGGEKLFF.

V gene TRBV6-6 combines with J gene TRBJ2-7; 8 bases are shared with TRBD1. The length of the CDR3 is 15 residues. The ends lost 0 bases at V and 6 bases at J; junction bases unmatched: 7. Germline lookup yields CDR1 MNHNY and CDR2 SVGAGI (reference sequence). The CDR3 sequence: CASSYSGRGPPEQYF. CDR3 coding DNA: TGTGCCAGCAGTTACTCGGGCAGGGGGCCGCCCGAGCAGTACTTC.

The rearrangement links TRBV5-1 to TRBJ1-1; 8 bases line up with TRBD1. The CDR3 extends over 14 amino acids. V lost 4 bases and J lost 3; bases outside the gene matches: 5. In germline, CDR1 is SGHRS, CDR2 YFSETQ. As DNA, the CDR3 is TGCGCCAGCAGCGAACGACAGGGGCACACTGAAGCTTTCTTT. As protein: CASSERQGHTEAFF. The full variable domain, rest sourced from reference TRBV5-1 and TRBJ1-1, is KAGVTQTPRYLIKTRGQQVTLSCSPISGHRSVSWYQQTPGQGLQFLFEYFSETQRNKGNFPGRFSGRQFSNSRSEMNVSTLELGDSALYLCASSERQGHTEAFFGQGTRLTVV.

The V and J genes are TRBV6-5 and TRBJ2-7; D may be TRBD2 (5 bases). Germline CDR1 is MNHEY and CDR2 is SVGAGI. Trimming shortened V by 6 bases and J by 1 base, and 13 bases separated the two germline ends. This CDR3 has 14 residues. The CDR3 DNA sequence: TGTGCCAGCAGGGCCCGGGGTGATTCCTACGAGCAGTACTTC. As protein: CASRARGDSYEQYF.

V is TRBV7-9 and J is TRBJ2-7, with no clear D. Trimming took 5 bases from V and 0 from J, leaving 5 bases between them. Germline-derived CDR1 and CDR2 are SEHNR and FQNEAQ (reference sequence). This CDR3 is 12 amino acids long. This chain's CDR3 is CASSTYSYEQYF. CDR3 nucleotides: TGTGCCAGCAGCACATACTCCTACGAGCAGTACTTC. Full variable domain (remainder filled in from reference TRBV7-9 and TRBJ2-7): DTGVSQNPRHKITKRGQNVTFRCDPISEHNRLYWYRQTLGQGPEFLTYFQNEAQLEKSRLLSDRFSAERPKGSFSTLEIQRTEQGDSAMYLCASSTYSYEQYFGPGTRLTVT.

The rearrangement uses TRBV14 and TRBJ1-4; D may be TRBD1 (5 bases). CDR1 and CDR2 from the germline V gene are SGHDN and FVKESK. The CDR3 is 17 amino acids. The ends were cut back, 6 bases at V and 4 bases at J, with 21 bases in the middle. In nucleotides, the CDR3 is TGTGCCAGCAGGGGAAGAGGGGCCCTGCGGGATAATGAAAAACTGTTTTTT. It is translated as CASRGRGALRDNEKLFF.

The chain's CDR3 is CASSLSPSGTEDTQYF. CDR3 DNA sequence: TGCGCCAGCAGCTTGTCGCCTAGCGGAACGGAAGATACGCAGTATTTT. The chain combines TRBV5-1 with TRBJ2-3; 7 positions agree with TRBD2. Germline CDR1 is SGHRS and CDR2 is YFSETQ. Trimming cost V 1 base and J 5 bases; bases outside gene matches: 10. The CDR3 covers 16 residues. The variable domain in full, completed from reference TRBV5-1 and TRBJ2-3, reads KAGVTQTPRYLIKTRGQQVTLSCSPISGHRSVSWYQQTPGQGLQFLFEYFSETQRNKGNFPGRFSGRQFSNSRSEMNVSTLELGDSALYLCASSLSPSGTEDTQYFGPGTRLTVL.

This chain connects TRBV30 to TRBJ1-3; D perhaps matches TRBD1 (6 bases). Per the germline V gene, CDR1 is GTSNPN and CDR2 is SVGIG (reference sequence). The CDR3 has 11 residues. Trimming stripped 2 bases from V and 9 bases from J, with 8 bases between. CDR3 nucleotide sequence: TGTGCCTGGAGTCTAGGGGGCACCATATATTTT. It is translated as CAWSLGGTIYF.

The chain combines TRBV5-4 with TRBJ1-3; D is uncertain. Per the germline V gene, CDR1 is SGHNT and CDR2 is YYREEE (reference sequence). V was shortened by 4 bases and J by 0 bases, with 14 bases between the two germline ends. The CDR3 covers 16 residues. The DNA for the CDR3 is TGTGCCAGCAGCCCGGGCGGGGTCCGCTCTGGAAACACCATATATTTT. This codes for CASSPGGVRSGNTIYF.

The CDR3 reads CASRIRGDAGELFF. CDR3 bases: TGCGCCAGCAGAATTCGGGGGGACGCCGGGGAGCTGTTTTTT. The chain links TRBV5-1 to TRBJ2-2, with 7 bases identical to TRBD2. The V gene's germline CDR1 is SGHRS and CDR2 YFSETQ. V gave up 5 bases and J gave up 6 bases; unmatched junction bases: 7. This CDR3 comprises 14 residues.

The gene calls are TRBV11-3 and TRBJ1-2; 7 bases are a match to TRBD1. The length of the CDR3 is 14 residues. Unmatched junction bases numbered 12, after V lost 8 bases and J lost 6 bases. Germline V gene data show CDR1 as SGHNT and CDR2 as YENEEA. DNA of the CDR3: TGTGCCAGCCAGAAAGGGACAGTCAATAATGGCTACACCTTC. Protein: CASQKGTVNNGYTF.

The chain recombines TRBV5-1 with TRBJ2-1; 9 bases align to TRBD1. Looked up from germline, CDR1 is SGHRS and CDR2 is YFSETQ. V trimming: 6 bases; J trimming: 0 bases; junction bases outside the gene matches: 4. The CDR3 runs 15 residues. In DNA, the CDR3 is TGCGCCAGCAACCCGGGACAGGGCTCCTACAATGAGCAGTTCTTC. Amino acid sequence: CASNPGQGSYNEQFF.

Only one count was recorded for this clone. The J gene is TRBJ2-3, the V gene TRBV5-4, with TRBD2 identical over 9 bases. Per germline, CDR1 SGHNT and CDR2 YYREEE (reference sequence). The J segment lost 4 bases and the V segment lost 9 bases, leaving 12 bases of the junction unmatched. This CDR3 is 15 amino acids long. CDR3 region: CATTGGGRASDTQYF. The DNA of the CDR3 is TGTGCCACCACCGGGGGCGGGAGGGCCTCAGATACGCAGTATTTT.

The chain uses TRBV6-6 and TRBJ2-2; D remains unclear. The CDR3 covers 14 residues. Germline V gives CDR1 MNHNY, CDR2 SVGAGI (reference sequence). V lost 3 bases, J lost 2 bases, and 7 bases lay in between. The CDR3 DNA is TGTGCCAGCAGTTATCGACAAAACACCGGGGAGCTGTTTTTT. It encodes CASSYRQNTGELFF.